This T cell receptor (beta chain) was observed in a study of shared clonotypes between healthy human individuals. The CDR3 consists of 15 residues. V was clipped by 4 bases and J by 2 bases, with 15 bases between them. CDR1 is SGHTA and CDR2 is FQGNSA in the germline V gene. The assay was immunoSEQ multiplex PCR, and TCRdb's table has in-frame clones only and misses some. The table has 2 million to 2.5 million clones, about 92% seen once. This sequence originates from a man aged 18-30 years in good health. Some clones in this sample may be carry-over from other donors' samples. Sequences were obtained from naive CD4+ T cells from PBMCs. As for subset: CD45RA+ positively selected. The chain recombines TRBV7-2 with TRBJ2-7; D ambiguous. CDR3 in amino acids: CASSSRSGLAYEQYF. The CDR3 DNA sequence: TGTGCCAGCAGCTCCAGGAGTGGGCTTGCCTACGAGCAGTACTTC.